The 14 T cell receptor beta chains reported below all come from one sample, sequenced in a study of control samples from healthy donors and cancer patients. Sequenced by immunoSEQ multiplex PCR; TCRdb stores in-frame clones only, minus some. The table lists around 76,000 clones, 75% to 90% of them singletons. Sequencing used PBMCs. The receptors come from a woman between 45 and 60 years old with colorectal cancer.

Relative to its sample, this clone is medium-sized. V is TRBV6-2 or TRBV6-3 and J is TRBJ1-2; D is perhaps TRBD1 (5 bases). Trimming stripped 5 bases from V and 0 bases from J, with 10 bases between. CDR3 size: 14 residues. Per the germline V gene, CDR1 is MNHEY and CDR2 is SVGEGT. This chain's CDR3 is CASSRDGANYGYTF. The CDR3 DNA reads as TGTGCCAGCAGTAGGGACGGGGCTAACTATGGCTACACCTTC.

The chain joins TRBV6-5 to TRBJ1-2, with unresolved D. Germline V lookup: CDR1 MNHEY, CDR2 SVGAGI. Between the trimmed V and J ends, which lost 6 bases and 4 bases, there was a span of 9 bases. There are 12 residues in the CDR3. Here the CDR3 reads CASSQRGYGYTF. In nucleotides, the CDR3 is TGTGCCAGCAGCCAGCGGGGCTATGGCTACACCTTC.

J is TRBJ1-1 and V is TRBV19; 9 bases align to TRBD1. The CDR3 runs to 16 residues. Losses at the gene ends were 2 bases for V and 2 bases for J; bases not matched to a gene: 6. Germline-derived CDR1 and CDR2 are LNHDA and SQIVND (reference sequence). The CDR3 nucleotides are TGTGCCAGTAGTATAAGGGGACAGGGCCCTAACACTGAAGCTTTCTTT. This sequence encodes CASSIRGQGPNTEAFF.

This clone was seen only once. The gene calls are TRBV19 and TRBJ1-2; D is unclear. V was clipped by 9 bases and J by 8 bases, with 13 bases between them. The CDR3 is 11 amino acids. Germline V gives CDR1 LNHDA, CDR2 SQIVND (reference sequence). CDR3 protein: CASTSIRGYTF. CDR3 sequence (DNA): TGTGCCAGCACCAGTATCAGGGGCTACACCTTC.

The chain combines TRBV19 with TRBJ2-3; perhaps D is TRBD1 or TRBD2 (6 bases each). CDR1 and CDR2 (germline): LNHDA, SQIVND (reference sequence). Trimming left V 1 base short and J 1 base short, with 15 bases between. CDR3 length: 17 amino acids. The DNA of the CDR3 is TGTGCCAGTAGTATAGGACCCTGGGGGGCACGCACAGATACGCAGTATTTT. It yields the protein CASSIGPWGARTDTQYF.

The chain employs TRBV4-1 and TRBJ2-5; 12 positions agree with TRBD2. Germline loops: CDR1 MGHRA, CDR2 YSYEKL. The J segment lost 4 bases and the V segment lost 2 bases, leaving 11 bases of the junction unmatched. CDR3 length: 18 residues. As DNA, the CDR3 is TGCGCCAGCAGCCAACGGACTAGCGGGACCCCCCCCCGAGAGACCCAGTACTTC. Its protein is CASSQRTSGTPPRETQYF.

The chain couples TRBV27 to TRBJ1-2; no definite D call. V gave up 1 base and J gave up 0 bases, with 3 bases separating them. The CDR3 is made up of 13 amino acids. CDR1 is MNHEY, CDR2 SMNVEV, per germline (reference sequence). The CDR3 here is CASSLYPNYGYTF. The CDR3 coding sequence is TGTGCCAGCAGTTTATATCCTAACTATGGCTACACCTTC.

As DNA, the CDR3 is TGCGCCAGCAGCCAAGCGGGACAGATAAATTCACCCCTCCACTTT. This encodes CASSQAGQINSPLHF. V is TRBV4-1 and J is TRBJ1-6; 7 bases align to TRBD1. Per germline, CDR1 MGHRA and CDR2 YSYEKL. V lost 1 base and J lost 7; bases outside the gene matches: 4. CDR3 length: 15 residues.

The CDR3 loop reads CASSYSSPQNYGYTF. The CDR3, as DNA: TGTGCCAGCAGTTACTCGTCCCCACAAAACTATGGCTACACCTTC. J is TRBJ1-2 and V is TRBV6-5; D gene unclear. V was cut by 0 bases and J by 2 bases, with 10 bases left in between. The CDR3 runs to 15 residues. Germline V lookup: CDR1 MNHEY, CDR2 SVGAGI.

This chain connects TRBV6-1 to TRBJ1-6; no clear D. Trimming removed 2 bases from V and 7 bases from J, with 6 bases in between. Germline lookup yields CDR1 MNHNS and CDR2 SASEGT. The CDR3 has 13 amino acids. The CDR3 coding sequence is TGTGCCAGCAGTGAAAGGGTAAATTCACCCCTCCACTTT. The encoded protein is CASSERVNSPLHF.

This clone was seen just once. The genes are TRBV7-9 and TRBJ2-5; D gene ambiguous. The germline gives CDR1 SEHNR, CDR2 FQNEAQ (reference sequence). This CDR3 is built from 14 residues. V lost 0 bases, J lost 2 bases, and 7 bases lay in between. The CDR3 is CASSLAGSQETQYF. In nucleotides, the CDR3 is TGTGCCAGCAGCTTAGCGGGTTCTCAAGAGACCCAGTACTTC. Looking up the rest from reference TRBV7-9 and TRBJ2-5 gives the full variable domain: DTGVSQNPRHKITKRGQNVTFRCDPISEHNRLYWYRQTLGQGPEFLTYFQNEAQLEKSRLLSDRFSAERPKGSFSTLEIQRTEQGDSAMYLCASSLAGSQETQYFGPGTRLLVL.

The chain employs TRBV18 and TRBJ1-2; D may be TRBD1 (5 bases). V was shortened by 8 bases and J by 3 bases, with 16 bases between the two germline ends. CDR1 and CDR2 from the germline V gene are KGHSH and LQKENI. The CDR3 runs to 14 residues. CDR3: CASTTGRSDYGYTF. The CDR3 bases are TGTGCCAGCACTACGGGGCGGTCCGACTATGGCTACACCTTC.

V usage is TRBV27 and J usage is TRBJ1-1; no definite D call. Germline lookup yields CDR1 MNHEY and CDR2 SMNVEV (reference sequence). There are 14 residues in the CDR3. V was trimmed by 2 bases and J by 0 bases, leaving 7 bases between them. CDR3 nucleotide sequence: TGTGCCAGCAGTTTAAGGGAGGTGAACACTGAAGCTTTCTTT. Residues: CASSLREVNTEAFF.

J is TRBJ1-1 and V is TRBV28, with no clear D. The length of the CDR3 is 16 residues. The germline V gene has CDR1 MDHEN and CDR2 SYDVKM. Trimming took off 5 bases at V and 2 bases at J, with 18 bases between the two ends. DNA for the CDR3: TGTGCCAGCAGTCCATATGGGCGTAGGGTCAACACTGAAGCTTTCTTT. Translating gives CASSPYGRRVNTEAFF.